These T cell receptor beta chains were read from a single sample in a study of blood T cells in healthy people across ages. TCRdb redid the calling of the 5' RACE reads with MiXCR, one entry per CDR3 protein. The table lists about 830,000 distinct CDR3 sequences, roughly 60% of them singletons. Sequencing input: blood. The receptor source for this set is a man aged 25 to 40 in good health. Both conserved end residues are part of each CDR3. Each record gives: clone size, V gene, D gene, J gene, CDR3 DNA, CDR3 protein. A D gene is named only where the DNA matches it firmly. Size is omitted from some rows. Given values are once, few, many or a class for expanded clones.

few	TRBV9	NA	TRBJ2-3	TGTGCCAGTCAGACGGACGGCGATACGCAGTATTTT	CASQTDGDTQYF
few	TRBV14	NA	TRBJ2-1	TGTGCCAGCAGCCAAATCAGGGGGGATCTTTCATACAATGAGCAGTTCTTC	CASSQIRGDLSYNEQFF
NA	TRBV27	TRBD1	TRBJ2-5	TGTGCCAGCAGTGCCCGACAGGGCCCCCAAGAGACCCAGTACTTC	CASSARQGPQETQYF
once	TRBV7-8	NA	TRBJ1-1	TGTGCCAGCAGCGATTACAGGGTGAACACTGAAGCTTTCTTT	CASSDYRVNTEAFF
NA	TRBV10-3	NA	TRBJ2-7	TGTGCCATCAGTGAACAGACCTACGAGCAGTACTTC	CAISEQTYEQYF
few	TRBV15	NA	TRBJ2-3	TGTGCCACCAGCAGAGCGGCTAGCTTGAGCACAGATACGCAGTATTTT	CATSRAASLSTDTQYF
NA	TRBV6-1	NA	TRBJ1-6	TGTGCCAGCAGTCGCGACGGGACGGCAAAGAGACCCCTCCACTTT	CASSRDGTAKRPLHF
few	TRBV10-2	TRBD2	TRBJ2-3	TGCGCCAGCAGTGAAAGGCGCGGGGGGACCACAGATACGCAGTATTTT	CASSERRGGTTDTQYF
NA	TRBV20-1	NA	TRBJ1-2	TGCAGTGCTAGAGATGTCAGGGGCATCTATGGCTACACCTTC	CSARDVRGIYGYTF
once	TRBV12-3/TRBV12-4	NA	TRBJ2-3	TGTGCCAGCAGTTTAGACGGGGCAAGCGCAGATACGCAGTATTTT	CASSLDGASADTQYF
few	TRBV9	NA	TRBJ2-7	TGTGCCAGCAGCCCGCGGGACGTCTACGAGCAGTACTTC	CASSPRDVYEQYF
NA	TRBV14	TRBD1	TRBJ2-7	TGTGCCAGCAGCAGCGAACCGGGACAGGGGTTTTCCTACGAGCAGTACTTC	CASSSEPGQGFSYEQYF
NA	TRBV6-6	TRBD2	TRBJ2-5	TGTGCCAGCAGTTACAGGCTAGCGGGGGAAGAGACCCAGTACTTC	CASSYRLAGEETQYF
NA	TRBV18	TRBD1	TRBJ2-1	TGTGCCAGCTCCGGACAGGGGGGATGGAATGAGCAGTTCTTC	CASSGQGGWNEQFF
NA	TRBV29-1	TRBD2	TRBJ2-5	TGCAGCGTCACCAGACTAGCGGAAGAGACCCAGTACTTC	CSVTRLAEETQYF
NA	TRBV7-2	NA	TRBJ2-4	TGTGCCAGCTCCCACCTTTCCCCGGGAAACATTCAGTACTTC	CASSHLSPGNIQYF
once	TRBV2	NA	TRBJ1-5	TGTGCCAGCAGGGCAGGGATAAATCAGCCCCAGCATTTT	CASRAGINQPQHF
NA	TRBV9	TRBD2	TRBJ2-7	TGTGCCAGCAGCGAGAGACTAGCGGGGGTTGGAGAGCAGTACTTC	CASSERLAGVGEQYF
NA	TRBV20-1	NA	TRBJ2-2	TGCAGTGCTAGAAGTCGGTTGGCAGCCAGATCCGGGGAGCTGTTTTTT	CSARSRLAARSGELFF
NA	TRBV29-1	NA	TRBJ2-1	TGCAGCGTTGAAGGGTTCCCCCGGAACAGAATGAGCTCCTACAATGAGCAGTTCTTC	CSVEGFPRNRMSSYNEQFF
few	TRBV20-1	TRBD2	TRBJ2-7	TGCAGTGCTAGAACACACCTAGCGGTCTACGAGCAGTACTTC	CSARTHLAVYEQYF
NA	TRBV13	NA	TRBJ1-5	TGTGCCAGCAGCTATGATGGGGGATTCAATCAGCCCCAGCATTTT	CASSYDGGFNQPQHF
few	TRBV5-1	NA	TRBJ2-6	TGCGCCAGCAGCTTGACCCTCAGGGGGGTCAGCTCTGGGGCCAACGTCCTGACTTTC	CASSLTLRGVSSGANVLTF
NA	TRBV7-9	TRBD1	TRBJ2-7	TGTGCCAGCAGCTCGGACAGGGAAAATGAGCAGTACTTC	CASSSDRENEQYF
NA	TRBV29-1	NA	TRBJ1-5	TGCAGCGTTGTCGACAGCCGCGATCAGCCCCAGCATTTT	CSVVDSRDQPQHF
once	TRBV6-2/TRBV6-3	TRBD1	TRBJ1-4	TGTGCCAGCAGTTACGACGGGACAGGATCGCAGAAACTGTTTTTT	CASSYDGTGSQKLFF
NA	TRBV7-2	NA	TRBJ2-5	TGTGCCAGCAGCTCCGTGAGACGCCAAGAGACCCAGTACTTC	CASSSVRRQETQYF
NA	TRBV29-1	NA	TRBJ1-5	TGCAGCGTTGGCGACAGAGTGGGGGAGCCCCAGCATTTT	CSVGDRVGEPQHF
few	TRBV12-3/TRBV12-4	NA	TRBJ2-5	TGTGCCAGCGGGGGGCAGCCCCCAGAGACCCAGTACTTC	CASGGQPPETQYF
NA	TRBV6-5	TRBD2	TRBJ2-7	TGTGCCAGCAGTTACGGAAGCGGGGGGGCGTCCTACGAGCAGTACTTC	CASSYGSGGASYEQYF
NA	TRBV5-6	TRBD1	TRBJ1-1	TGTGCCAGCAGCACGACGGGACAGTTGAACACTGAAGCTTTCTTT	CASSTTGQLNTEAFF
NA	TRBV20-1	TRBD2	TRBJ2-1	TGCAGTGCTAGAGATTATCTCGAGCGGGGGGGTAATGAGCAGTTCTTC	CSARDYLERGGNEQFF
NA	TRBV7-2	NA	TRBJ2-7	TGTGCCAGCAGCAATGACAGGTTTTACGAGCAGTACTTC	CASSNDRFYEQYF
NA	TRBV6-1	NA	TRBJ2-3	TGTGCCAGCAAGCTGTCGGCTTCGGCAGGGGGGGGTGGAACGCAGTATTTT	CASKLSASAGGGGTQYF
NA	TRBV29-1	TRBD1	TRBJ1-2	TGCAGCGTGGGGACAGGGGCGCGATATGGCTACACCTTC	CSVGTGARYGYTF
once	TRBV7-8	NA	TRBJ2-7	TGTGCCAGCAGCTTCCGAGGGGAATACGAGCAGTACTTC	CASSFRGEYEQYF
few	TRBV7-9	NA	TRBJ1-2	TGTGCCAGCAGCCTTCCCGAAGACTATGGCTACACCTTC	CASSLPEDYGYTF
NA	TRBV7-3	TRBD1	TRBJ2-1	TGCGCCAGCAGCTTAACTGGGGACAGAACCCCAGGGAATGAGCAGTTCTTC	CASSLTGDRTPGNEQFF
NA	TRBV7-2	TRBD2	TRBJ2-3	TGTGCCAGCAGCTTAAATCTGGCGGGGGGGCGGGACACAGATACGCAGTATTTT	CASSLNLAGGRDTDTQYF
NA	TRBV5-6	NA	TRBJ2-3	TGTGCCAGCAGCGTGGACCAGACAGATACGCAGTATTTT	CASSVDQTDTQYF
NA	TRBV7-2	TRBD1	TRBJ2-5	TGTGCCAGCAGCCAGGACAGGGGCGACGAGACCCAGTACTTC	CASSQDRGDETQYF
NA	TRBV28	NA	TRBJ1-2	TGTGCCAGCAATCAGGGGCCAAATGGCTACACCTTC	CASNQGPNGYTF
NA	TRBV7-8	TRBD2	TRBJ2-7	TGTGCCAGCAGCTTGCCTTCCGACCGAGCGGGGGCAGATCTCTACGAGCAGTACTTC	CASSLPSDRAGADLYEQYF
once	TRBV29-1	TRBD1	TRBJ1-1	TGCAGCTTCTGCTGGACAGGGGGGAACACTGAAGCTTTCTTT	CSFCWTGGNTEAFF
NA	TRBV10-3	NA	TRBJ2-5	TGTGCCATCAGTGAGGTTTTCCAAGAGACCCAGTACTTC	CAISEVFQETQYF
NA	TRBV6-2/TRBV6-3	NA	TRBJ1-1	TGTGCCAGCAGAAGAGGACAGTCAAACACTGAAGCTTTCTTT	CASRRGQSNTEAFF
NA	TRBV20-1	NA	TRBJ2-7	TGCAGTGCGGAGGGAGGCCCTACGGTGTACGAGCAGTACTTC	CSAEGGPTVYEQYF
NA	TRBV28	NA	TRBJ2-5	TGTGCCAGCAGCTACGCGTCCATCCAAGAGACCCAGTACTTC	CASSYASIQETQYF
NA	TRBV7-2	TRBD1	TRBJ2-7	TGTGCCAGCAGCACCACAGGGGGCACCTACGAGCAGTACTTC	CASSTTGGTYEQYF
NA	TRBV4-1	NA	TRBJ1-2	TGCGCCAGCAGCCAAGCGGAACAGGGACCCTATGGCTACACCTTC	CASSQAEQGPYGYTF
NA	TRBV29-1	TRBD1	TRBJ2-7	TGCAGCGTAACTCCGACACCGGGACAGGGTGTGGAGCAGTACTTC	CSVTPTPGQGVEQYF
NA	TRBV6-1	NA	TRBJ2-7	TGTGCCAGCAGTGAAGCGGAACTCTCCTACGAGCAGTACTTC	CASSEAELSYEQYF
NA	TRBV7-2	NA	TRBJ1-6	TGTGCCAGCAGCTTAGGGGCAGGGCCTAATTCACCCCTCCACTTT	CASSLGAGPNSPLHF
NA	TRBV7-2	TRBD1	TRBJ1-5	TGTGCCAGCAGCCCCGGGACAGGGTTAGAGAGCAATCAGCCCCAGCATTTT	CASSPGTGLESNQPQHF